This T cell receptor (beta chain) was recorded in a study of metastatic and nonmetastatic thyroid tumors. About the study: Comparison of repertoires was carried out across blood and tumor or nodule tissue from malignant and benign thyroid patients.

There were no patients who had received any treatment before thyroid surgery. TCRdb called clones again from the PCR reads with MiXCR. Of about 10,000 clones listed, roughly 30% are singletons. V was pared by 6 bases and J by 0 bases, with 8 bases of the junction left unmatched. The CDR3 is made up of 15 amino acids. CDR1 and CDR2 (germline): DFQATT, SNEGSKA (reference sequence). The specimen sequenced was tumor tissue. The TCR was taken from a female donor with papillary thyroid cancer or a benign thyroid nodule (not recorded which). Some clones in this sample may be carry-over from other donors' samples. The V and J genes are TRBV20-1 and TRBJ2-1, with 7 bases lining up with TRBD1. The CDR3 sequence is CSASTGESSYNEQFF. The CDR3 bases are TGCAGTGCGAGCACAGGGGAGAGCTCCTACAATGAGCAGTTCTTC.